These 12 T cell receptor beta chains share one sample of origin, sequenced in a study of T cells after yellow fever vaccination. MiXCR, run by TCRdb on the 5' RACE reads, gives a single entry per CDR3 protein. This table holds 300,000 to 400,000 distinct CDR3 sequences, roughly 6.1% found once. The specimen was PBMCs, collected 5 days after the yellow fever booster vaccination. These TCRs come from a man in his thirties or forties who received the YFV17D yellow fever vaccine.

This clonotype was detected ten times or more. This sequence joins TRBV29-1 and TRBJ2-6; D is undetermined. The V gene's germline CDR1 is SQVTM and CDR2 ANQGSEA. V was pared by 4 bases and J by 1 base, with 8 bases between. This CDR3 contains 14 residues. The CDR3 loop reads CSVGLVSGANVLTF. The CDR3, as DNA: TGCAGCGTTGGTTTGGTTTCTGGGGCCAACGTCCTGACTTTC.

The chain employs TRBV12-3 or TRBV12-4 and TRBJ2-7; D call uncertain. V lost 5 bases and J lost 0, with 17 bases in between. The CDR3 contains 16 residues. Written as DNA, the CDR3 is TGTGCCAGCAGTCCCGACCTAAGGACGAGCTCCTACGAGCAGTACTTC. This codes for CASSPDLRTSSYEQYF.

This clonotype was observed many times. The chain recombines TRBV29-1 with TRBJ2-1; 10 nucleotides line up with TRBD2. The CDR3 loop spans 14 amino acids. The V gene's germline CDR1 is SQVTM and CDR2 ANQGSEA. V lost 5 bases, J lost 3 bases, and 4 bases stayed unmatched. The CDR3 DNA reads TGCAGCGTTCCCCCTAGCGGGAGCTACAATGAGCAGTTCTTC. Translating it yields CSVPPSGSYNEQFF.

V gene TRBV20-1 combines with J gene TRBJ2-6; 12 bases are a match to TRBD2. The CDR3 covers 16 residues. The trim removed 3 bases at V and 3 bases at J, leaving 3 bases unmatched. Germline CDR1 is DFQATT and CDR2 is SNEGSKA (reference sequence). This CDR3 is CSASPLAGGGANVLTF. For the CDR3, the DNA is TGCAGTGCTAGTCCACTAGCGGGAGGTGGGGCCAACGTCCTGACTTTC.

In DNA form, the CDR3 reads TGTGCCAGCAGCTCACCGGGACTAGCGGGCCAAGAGACCCAGTACTTC. It translates to CASSSPGLAGQETQYF. V gene TRBV5-4 combines with J gene TRBJ2-5, with 12 bases fitting TRBD2. Germline V gene sequence: CDR1 SGHNT, CDR2 YYREEE (reference sequence). CDR3 size: 16 residues. With V trimmed by 3 bases and J by 1 base, 4 bases remained unmatched.

This clonotype appeared many times. The rearrangement uses TRBV7-9 and TRBJ2-2; D ambiguous. Germline CDR1 is SEHNR and CDR2 is FQNEAQ (reference sequence). V lost 5 bases and J lost 3, with 16 bases in between. The length of the CDR3 is 16 residues. The CDR3 DNA follows: TGTGCCAGCAGCACTAAAGTAGACGGATACACCGGGGAGCTGTTTTTT. This translates into CASSTKVDGYTGELFF. The full variable domain, rest sourced from reference TRBV7-9 and TRBJ2-2, is DTGVSQNPRHKITKRGQNVTFRCDPISEHNRLYWYRQTLGQGPEFLTYFQNEAQLEKSRLLSDRFSAERPKGSFSTLEIQRTEQGDSAMYLCASSTKVDGYTGELFFGEGSRLTVL.

This clonotype was counted at least ten times. The chain recombines TRBV7-8 with TRBJ2-7, with TRBD1 as a possible D gene (5 bases). The V gene's germline CDR1 is SGHVS and CDR2 FQNEAQ. Trimming shortened V by 3 bases and J by 2 bases, and 14 bases separated the two germline ends. The CDR3 spans 15 residues. The CDR3 DNA is TGTGCCAGCAGCTTTTCAGGGAATTCGGCCTACGAGCAGTACTTC. Translated, it gives CASSFSGNSAYEQYF. Drawing the rest from reference TRBV7-8 and TRBJ2-7, the complete variable domain is GAGVSQSPRYKVAKRGQDVALRCDPISGHVSLFWYQQALGQGPEFLTYFQNEAQLDKSGLPSDRFFAERPEGSVSTLKIQRTQQEDSAVYLCASSFSGNSAYEQYFGPGTRLTVT.

Only a few counts were recorded for this clonotype. This rearrangement joins TRBV5-1 to TRBJ2-5; unclear D gene. Trimming removed 7 bases from V and 2 bases from J, with 18 bases in between. CDR3 length: 15 residues. CDR1 and CDR2 (germline): SGHRS, YFSETQ. In DNA form, the CDR3 reads TGCGCCAGCGGCCTCAATAACATGAAACAAGAGACCCAGTACTTC. This gives the protein CASGLNNMKQETQYF.

This clonotype was counted ten times or more. CDR3 coding DNA: TGTGCCAGCAGCTTAGTGGAGGGGGGACCCTATGGCTACACCTTC. Encoded protein: CASSLVEGGPYGYTF. V gene TRBV7-2 combines with J gene TRBJ1-2, with D tentatively TRBD1 (6 bases). Trimming took 1 base from V and 4 from J, leaving 13 bases between them. CDR3 length: 15 residues. Germline values: CDR1 SGHTA, CDR2 FQGNSA.

This clonotype has at least ten counts. The rearrangement joins TRBV5-6 to TRBJ2-1, with D perhaps matching TRBD2 (6 bases). The CDR3 extends over 14 amino acids. With 4 bases removed from V and 6 bases from J, the gap between germline ends came to 14 bases. Per the germline V gene, CDR1 is SGHDT and CDR2 is YYEEEE. CDR3 loop: CASSRRAGGNEQFF. CDR3 DNA sequence: TGTGCCAGCAGCCGACGGGCCGGGGGCAATGAGCAGTTCTTC.

At least ten counts were recorded for this clonotype. The chain employs TRBV5-1 and TRBJ2-3; D is unresolved. From germline, CDR1 is SGHRS and CDR2 YFSETQ. Deletions cut 3 bases from V and 4 bases from J, with 9 bases between. This CDR3 is 13 amino acids long. The DNA for the CDR3 is TGCGCCAGCAGCTCCGAGGTGGCAGATACGCAGTATTTT. It yields the protein CASSSEVADTQYF.

This clonotype has a count of ten or more. V gene TRBV7-8 combines with J gene TRBJ2-1; 9 positions agree with TRBD1. V shed 2 bases and J 2 bases; nucleotides not matched to a gene: 4. Germline CDR1 reads SGHVS; CDR2 reads FQNEAQ. This CDR3 contains 16 residues. The CDR3 sequence: CASSLFGDRAYNEQFF. The CDR3 DNA reads as TGTGCCAGCAGCTTATTCGGGGACAGGGCCTACAATGAGCAGTTCTTC. Full variable domain (rest looked up from reference TRBV7-8 and TRBJ2-1): GAGVSQSPRYKVAKRGQDVALRCDPISGHVSLFWYQQALGQGPEFLTYFQNEAQLDKSGLPSDRFFAERPEGSVSTLKIQRTQQEDSAVYLCASSLFGDRAYNEQFFGPGTRLTVL.